Presented here are 14 T cell receptor beta chains from one specimen sequenced in a study of PD-1 blockade in classical Hodgkin lymphoma. Assay used: immunoSEQ multiplex PCR; TCRdb lists only in-frame clones, some missing. Here the sample spans roughly 15,000 clones, roughly two thirds being singletons. Every patient had relapsed following autologous stem cell transplantation, and cohorts differed in brentuximab vedotin exposure. The sequencing used peripheral blood mononuclear cells (PBMCs), collected at baseline. The origin of the receptors is a human donor with classical Hodgkin lymphoma.

The V call is TRBV7-8, the J call TRBJ2-7; TRBD2 matches 7 bases. The junction had 10 bases not matched to a gene; V was cut back by 3 bases and J by 2 bases. Germline CDR1 reads SGHVS; CDR2 reads FQNEAQ. The length of the CDR3 is 16 residues. Here the CDR3 reads CASSLVEGRAAYEQYF. In DNA form, the CDR3 reads TGTGCCAGCAGCTTGGTAGAAGGGAGGGCCGCCTACGAGCAGTACTTC.

V is TRBV18 and J is TRBJ1-6; D gene unclear. Trimming removed 4 bases at V and 7 bases at J, with 8 bases between. The V gene's germline CDR1 is KGHSH and CDR2 LQKENI. This CDR3 contains 13 residues. The CDR3 nucleotides read TGTGCCAGCTCACAGGAAATAAATTCACCCCTCCACTTT. Translated: CASSQEINSPLHF.

This clone qualifies as large. Other DNA variants within this sample encode the same CDR3. The chain has TRBV6-1 and TRBJ2-5; 9 bases line up with TRBD1. The junction had 9 bases not matched to a gene; V was cut back by 2 bases and J by 5 bases. Germline CDR1 MNHNS, CDR2 SASEGT. The CDR3 loop spans 16 amino acids. As DNA, the CDR3 is TGTGCCAGCAGTGAACCGGGGACAGGGACGAGGGAGACCCAGTACTTC. It encodes CASSEPGTGTRETQYF.

The chain couples TRBV27 to TRBJ2-5, with 10 positions matching TRBD1. The V gene end was trimmed by 8 bases and the J gene end by 4 bases; junction bases not matched to a gene: 1. The V gene's germline CDR1 is MNHEY and CDR2 SMNVEV (reference sequence). The CDR3 length is 12 residues. The CDR3 loop is CASRQGAETQYF. CDR3 DNA: TGTGCCAGCCGACAGGGGGCAGAGACCCAGTACTTC.

This rearrangement joins TRBV28 to TRBJ2-1; 7 positions agree with TRBD2. The CDR3 length is 14 residues. Trimming took 7 bases from V and 2 from J; bases not matched to a gene: 5. CDR1 is MDHEN and CDR2 is SYDVKM in the germline V gene. The chain's CDR3 is CASIPGLAYNEQFF. CDR3 coding DNA: TGTGCCAGCATCCCCGGACTAGCCTACAATGAGCAGTTCTTC.

The chain employs TRBV4-1 and TRBJ1-4, with 9 bases that match TRBD1. The J segment lost 7 bases and the V segment lost 4 bases, leaving 4 bases of the junction unmatched. This CDR3 is 14 amino acids long. Germline CDR1 MGHRA, CDR2 YSYEKL. Here the CDR3 DNA reads TGCGCCAGCAGCCGGTTGACAGGGGGTGAAAAACTGTTTTTT. It yields the protein CASSRLTGGEKLFF.

J is TRBJ2-2 and V is TRBV11-2, with D possibly matching TRBD2 (6 bases). V dropped 8 bases and J dropped 1 base, with 11 bases sitting between them. The CDR3 sequence is 14 residues long. Germline V gene data show CDR1 as SGHAT and CDR2 as FQNNGV. The chain's CDR3 is CASPLGGNTGELFF. CDR3 DNA: TGTGCCAGCCCACTGGGAGGGAACACCGGGGAGCTGTTTTTT.

V and J are TRBV11-3 and TRBJ2-6; 9 nucleotides agree with TRBD1. This CDR3 has 18 residues. Germline-derived CDR1 and CDR2 are SGHNT and YENEEA. After removal of 5 bases from V and 4 bases from J, the junction contained 12 bases not matched to a gene. The CDR3 spells CASSPSPGTGSGANVLTF. The CDR3 DNA follows: TGTGCCAGCAGCCCGAGTCCCGGGACAGGGAGCGGGGCCAACGTCCTGACTTTC.

The chain links TRBV19 to TRBJ2-7; TRBD2 might be the D (6 bases). CDR3 length equals 13 residues. V was trimmed by 9 bases and J by 0 bases, leaving 12 bases between them. CDR1 LNHDA and CDR2 SQIVND come from the germline V gene (reference sequence). CDR3 coding DNA: TGTGCCAGCAGGGCGGGGAACTCCTACGAGCAGTACTTC. It specifies CASRAGNSYEQYF.

This clone was observed once. The gene calls are TRBV14 and TRBJ2-7; 7 bases are a match to TRBD1. Germline assignment: CDR1 SGHDN and CDR2 FVKESK. The CDR3 consists of 15 residues. V shed 5 bases and J 1 base; nucleotides not matched to a gene: 8. The CDR3 DNA reads as TGTGCCAGCAGCATACAGGGGCTGGGGTCCTACGAGCAGTACTTC. It specifies CASSIQGLGSYEQYF.

This clone is termed medium-sized (0.01 to 0.1%). V gene TRBV25-1 combines with J gene TRBJ1-2; a possible D gene is TRBD1 (5 bases). The CDR3 covers 13 residues. V lost 8 bases to trimming and J lost 7 bases, with 17 bases between them. Germline V gene sequence: CDR1 MGHDK, CDR2 SYGVNS. The CDR3, as DNA: TGTGCCAGCGCAACCGGGACGCTGGGTGGCTACACCTTC. As protein: CASATGTLGGYTF.

The chain joins TRBV6-1 to TRBJ1-5; TRBD1 agrees at 9 bases. The germline gives CDR1 MNHNS, CDR2 SASEGT. The V and J ends lost 0 bases and 9 bases, in that order; junction bases with no gene match: 6. This CDR3 is built from 15 residues. The CDR3 DNA is TGTGCCAGCAGTGAAGCGGGGACAGGGCTTGGGCCCCAGCATTTT. It yields the protein CASSEAGTGLGPQHF.

The V gene is TRBV27, the J gene TRBJ2-7; TRBD2 agrees at 11 bases. Looked up from germline, CDR1 is MNHEY and CDR2 is SMNVEV (reference sequence). V was pared by 5 bases and J by 6 bases, with 6 bases of the junction left unmatched. The CDR3 covers 14 residues. CDR3 in DNA: TGTGCCAGCAGTCTCGGGACTAGCGGAGTCGAGCAGTACTTC. Its translation: CASSLGTSGVEQYF.

Remarks on this clone: Other DNA sequences from this sample encode an identical CDR3 as well. This chain uses TRBV7-9 with TRBJ1-1; D possibly corresponds to TRBD1 (6 bases). V lost 4 bases to trimming and J lost 1 base, with 10 bases between them. CDR1 is SEHNR and CDR2 is FQNEAQ in the germline V gene (reference sequence). The CDR3 runs to 14 residues. The chain's CDR3 is CASSSGQGNTEAFF. In nucleotides, the CDR3 is TGTGCCAGCAGCTCGGGACAAGGGAACACTGAAGCTTTCTTT. The full variable domain, rest sourced from reference TRBV7-9 and TRBJ1-1, is DTGVSQNPRHKITKRGQNVTFRCDPISEHNRLYWYRQTLGQGPEFLTYFQNEAQLEKSRLLSDRFSAERPKGSFSTLEIQRTEQGDSAMYLCASSSGQGNTEAFFGQGTRLTVV.